The 27 T cell receptor beta chains below were found in one sample sequenced in a study of OX40 agonist ivuxolimab in advanced cancers. Clones were read by immunoSEQ multiplex PCR, and TCRdb kept only the in-frame ones, dropping some. The table lists about 50,000 clones, 80% of them singletons. This specimen consisted of CD4+ or CD8+ T cells sorted from blood, obtained in a trial of the OX40 agonist ivuxolimab. The receptor source for this set is an adult with an advanced solid tumor such as melanoma, head and neck, liver or kidney cancer.

The chain recombines TRBV29-1 with TRBJ2-5; weak D call: TRBD2 (6 bases). V lost 4 bases, J lost 5 bases, and 14 bases lay in between. CDR1 SQVTM and CDR2 ANQGSEA come from the germline V gene. This CDR3 comprises 13 residues. CDR3 in amino acids: CSVGMGGGETQYF. Here the CDR3 DNA reads TGCAGCGTTGGGATGGGGGGAGGTGAGACCCAGTACTTC.

The genes are TRBV15 and TRBJ1-6, with 8 bases fitting TRBD1. Germline assignment: CDR1 LNHNV and CDR2 YYDKDF (reference sequence). J was trimmed by 5 bases and V by 1 base; bases with no gene match: 4. The CDR3 has 16 residues. CDR3 loop: CATSRGNRGDNSPLHF. The CDR3 bases are TGTGCCACCAGCAGAGGGAACAGGGGGGATAATTCACCCCTCCACTTT.

The chain has TRBV4-2 and TRBJ2-4; no reliable D call. The CDR3 runs 12 residues. Germline-derived CDR1 and CDR2 are LGHNA and YNFKEQ. V lost 0 bases and J 10 bases, leaving 7 bases between the germline ends. Written as DNA, the CDR3 is TGTGCCAGCAGCCAAGATCCCTATATTCAGTACTTC. Translated, it gives CASSQDPYIQYF.

The chain is built from TRBV19 and TRBJ1-1, with a weak D call TRBD1 (5 bases). Trimming left V 1 base short and J 5 bases short, with 14 bases between. Germline assignment: CDR1 LNHDA and CDR2 SQIVND (reference sequence). There are 15 residues in the CDR3. DNA for the CDR3: TGTGCCAGTAGTATAGGGGGGGGATGGAATACTGAAGCTTTCTTT. Its translation: CASSIGGGWNTEAFF.

This clone was observed a single time. The V call is TRBV28, the J call TRBJ2-3; D is undetermined. The V end was cut by 3 bases, the J end by 0 bases, with 4 bases between. CDR1 is MDHEN, CDR2 SYDVKM, per germline. The CDR3 loop spans 13 amino acids. CDR3 protein: CASSLYSTDTQYF. The CDR3 nucleotides are TGTGCCAGCAGTTTGTACAGCACAGATACGCAGTATTTT.

The V and J genes are TRBV6-1 and TRBJ2-7; D uncertain. The CDR3 loop spans 13 amino acids. Germline CDR1 MNHNS, CDR2 SASEGT. The ends were cut back, 3 bases at V and 2 bases at J, with 8 bases in the middle. DNA of the CDR3: TGTGCCAGCAGTGAGTGGTATACCTACGAGCAGTACTTC. This translates into CASSEWYTYEQYF.

V and J are TRBV18 and TRBJ1-1, with D unclear. The CDR3 spans 15 residues. Trimming took off 5 bases at V and 1 base at J, with 14 bases between the two ends. The germline gives CDR1 KGHSH, CDR2 LQKENI. CDR3 in amino acids: CASSVNQVPNTEAFF. The CDR3 bases are TGTGCCAGCTCAGTTAACCAGGTCCCGAACACTGAAGCTTTCTTT.

The chain employs TRBV2 and TRBJ2-2; no definite D call. The germline gives CDR1 SNHLY, CDR2 FYNNEI. The CDR3 covers 16 residues. The V end was cut by 6 bases, the J end by 6 bases, with 20 bases between. CDR3 DNA sequence: TGTGCCAGCAGATCCCCGGGCAGAGCGAAGGCCGGGGAGCTGTTTTTT. It is translated as CASRSPGRAKAGELFF.

The gene calls are TRBV14 and TRBJ1-6; 7 nucleotides line up with TRBD1. The CDR3 is made up of 16 amino acids. The ends lost 4 bases at V and 4 bases at J; junction bases unmatched: 7. From germline, CDR1 is SGHDN and CDR2 FVKESK. The CDR3 region has the DNA TGTGCCAGCAGCCCGGGACAGCTTCTTTATAATTCACCCCTCCACTTT. This gives the protein CASSPGQLLYNSPLHF.

This chain's CDR3 is CASSDASLTNSPLHF. The DNA for the CDR3 is TGTGCCAGCAGTGACGCGAGTCTGACCAATTCACCCCTCCACTTT. This chain joins TRBV25-1 and TRBJ1-6; D not certain. The CDR3 is made up of 15 amino acids. From germline, CDR1 is MGHDK and CDR2 SYGVNS. Trimming pared 3 bases from V and 7 bases from J, leaving 13 bases between.

This clone appeared once. The gene calls are TRBV4-3 and TRBJ1-2, with a possible D match to TRBD1 (6 bases). The CDR3 consists of 15 residues. The V and J ends lost 4 bases and 4 bases respectively, with 16 bases between them. The germline V gene has CDR1 LGHNA and CDR2 YSLEER. CDR3 in amino acids: CASSRSRQESYGYTF. The DNA of the CDR3 is TGCGCCAGCAGCCGATCCCGACAGGAAAGCTATGGCTACACCTTC.

CDR3 loop: CASSFSPSVPNEQYF. CDR3 bases: TGCGCCAGCAGCTTCTCCCCTAGCGTCCCCAACGAGCAGTACTTC. This chain links TRBV5-1 with TRBJ2-7, with a possible D match to TRBD2 (6 bases). The CDR3 is 15 amino acids. The V gene's germline CDR1 is SGHRS and CDR2 YFSETQ. The germline V and J ends were trimmed by 2 bases and 5 bases, with 17 bases remaining between them.

The chain is built from TRBV2 and TRBJ2-3; 10 bases are shared with TRBD2. There are 15 residues in the CDR3. V lost 4 bases to trimming and J lost 3 bases; unmatched junction nucleotides: 4. Germline V gene data show CDR1 as SNHLY and CDR2 as FYNNEI. CDR3 bases: TGTGCCAGCAGTGGCCAGCGGGGGGGGACAGATACGCAGTATTTT. It yields the protein CASSGQRGGTDTQYF.

The chain employs TRBV6-1 and TRBJ2-3; D might be TRBD1 (5 bases). The V end lost 3 bases, the J end lost 5 bases, and 9 bases lay between the germline ends. This CDR3 is built from 13 residues. Germline-derived CDR1 and CDR2 are MNHNS and SASEGT. In nucleotides, the CDR3 is TGTGCCAGCAGTGAGGCAAGGGGAGATACGCAGTATTTT. It codes for CASSEARGDTQYF.

This clone has a single count. The genes are TRBV4-1 and TRBJ2-5; the match to TRBD1 covers 12 bases. V was pared by 1 base and J by 3 bases, with 3 bases of the junction left unmatched. CDR3 length: 16 residues. Looked up from germline, CDR1 is MGHRA and CDR2 is YSYEKL. The CDR3 protein is CASSQGGTGGEETQYF. CDR3 sequence (DNA): TGCGCCAGCAGCCAAGGAGGGACAGGGGGCGAAGAGACCCAGTACTTC.

This clone appeared a single time. The V gene is TRBV7-2, the J gene TRBJ2-2, with D unresolved. Deletions cut 5 bases from V and 6 bases from J, with 7 bases between. Germline V gene lookup returns CDR1 SGHTA and CDR2 FQGNSA. The CDR3 totals 12 residues. CDR3: CASSPQAGELFF. The CDR3 DNA is TGTGCCAGCAGCCCGCAGGCCGGGGAGCTGTTTTTT.

The V gene is TRBV18, the J gene TRBJ1-6; D may be TRBD1 (5 bases). The ends were cut back, 0 bases at V and 8 bases at J, with 11 bases in the middle. Per the germline V gene, CDR1 is KGHSH and CDR2 is LQKENI. This CDR3 is 15 amino acids long. This chain's CDR3 is CASSPPPRGYSPLHF. In nucleotides, the CDR3 is TGTGCCAGCTCACCACCGCCTAGGGGATATTCACCCCTCCACTTT.

The V and J genes are TRBV16 and TRBJ2-3, with D possibly being TRBD2 (5 bases). The germline gives CDR1 KGHSY, CDR2 FQNENV. V lost 0 bases, J lost 5 bases, and 9 bases lay in between. CDR3 length: 14 residues. The CDR3 loop reads CASSQSAGKDTQYF. In DNA, the CDR3 is TGTGCCAGCAGCCAATCTGCCGGGAAAGATACGCAGTATTTT.

This clone was recorded only once. The chain employs TRBV28 and TRBJ1-2; D not resolved. This CDR3 comprises 15 residues. V was shortened by 5 bases and J by 3 bases, with 16 bases between the two germline ends. Germline CDR1 reads MDHEN; CDR2 reads SYDVKM. The CDR3 loop reads CASSVIVGGHYGYTF. The CDR3 DNA is TGTGCCAGCAGTGTCATCGTGGGAGGGCACTATGGCTACACCTTC.

This clone was seen only once. The CDR3 reads CASSLRDGLMNTEAFF. CDR3 DNA: TGTGCCAGCAGTCTCCGGGACGGCCTAATGAACACTGAAGCTTTCTTT. The chain couples TRBV5-6 to TRBJ1-1; a possible D gene is TRBD1 (5 bases). CDR1 is SGHDT, CDR2 YYEEEE, per germline. There are 16 residues in the CDR3. Between the trimmed V and J ends, which lost 5 bases and 0 bases, there was a span of 17 bases.

The J gene is TRBJ1-1, the V gene TRBV11-2; no definite D call. The V gene's germline CDR1 is SGHAT and CDR2 FQNNGV. The CDR3 is made up of 13 amino acids. Trimming took 3 bases from V and 5 from J, leaving 10 bases between them. CDR3 sequence reads: CASSFMGWTEAFF. The CDR3 DNA reads TGTGCCAGCAGCTTTATGGGTTGGACTGAAGCTTTCTTT.

The chain uses TRBV7-2 and TRBJ2-1; a weak D match, TRBD1 (5 bases). CDR3 length equals 14 residues. Looked up from germline, CDR1 is SGHTA and CDR2 is FQGNSA. V was shortened by 1 base and J by 5 bases, with 9 bases between the two germline ends. This chain's CDR3 is CASSLGQPDNEQFF. The CDR3 DNA follows: TGTGCCAGCAGCTTAGGACAGCCGGACAATGAGCAGTTCTTC.

The gene calls are TRBV6-6 and TRBJ1-1; tentative D call: TRBD1 (5 bases). Trimming removed 2 bases from V and 7 bases from J, with 14 bases in between. This CDR3 is built from 14 residues. CDR1 is MNHNY and CDR2 is SVGAGI in the germline V gene (reference sequence). In DNA form, the CDR3 reads TGTGCCAGCAGTTACCCGCCGGAGACAGTTGAAGCTTTCTTT. Translating gives CASSYPPETVEAFF.

The gene calls are TRBV11-2 and TRBJ1-2; D ambiguous. The CDR3 loop spans 13 amino acids. The germline V gene has CDR1 SGHAT and CDR2 FQNNGV. V dropped 3 bases and J dropped 6 bases, with 11 bases sitting between them. This CDR3 reads CASSLSVYDGYTF. The CDR3 DNA follows: TGTGCCAGCAGCTTGTCAGTGTACGATGGCTACACCTTC.

The V call is TRBV7-7, the J call TRBJ1-3; TRBD1 matches at 11 bases. CDR1 SSHAT and CDR2 FNYEAQ come from the germline V gene (reference sequence). V was clipped by 5 bases and J by 4 bases; unmatched bases: 4. The CDR3 consists of 15 residues. CDR3 loop: CASSPGTGGGNTIYF. CDR3 nucleotide sequence: TGTGCCAGCAGCCCAGGGACAGGGGGGGGAAACACCATATATTTT.

The chain employs TRBV5-1 and TRBJ2-4; possible D gene TRBD1, 7 bases. CDR1 is SGHRS, CDR2 YFSETQ, per germline. Between the trimmed V and J ends, which lost 4 bases and 8 bases, there was a span of 16 bases. This CDR3 spans 14 amino acids. The CDR3 region has the DNA TGCGCCAGCAGCCGCCGACAGGGCGGGGACATTCAGTACTTC. This gives the protein CASSRRQGGDIQYF.

CDR3 sequence: CASSLGGLGETQYF. CDR3 DNA: TGTGCCAGCAGCTTAGGCGGACTAGGAGAGACCCAGTACTTC. V gene TRBV7-2 combines with J gene TRBJ2-5; TRBD2 agrees at 7 bases. V lost 1 base, J lost 4 bases, and 3 bases stayed unmatched. Germline CDR1 reads SGHTA; CDR2 reads FQGNSA. The CDR3 contains 14 residues.